This T cell receptor beta chain was sequenced during a study of a mutant IDH1 vaccine in newly diagnosed glioma. Study-wide background: Of treated patients, 62.5% were men and about 40% women, averaging around 44 years. Earlier care involved radiotherapy, temozolomide, or both, and the majority received both.

Documented time point: week 23, last vaccination. The vaccine gave 300 ug of a 20-mer mutant IDH1 peptide subcutaneously per dose. New astrocytomas of WHO grade 3 or 4 that were IDH1-mutant and ATRX-lost were found in the donors. Trimming shortened V by 5 bases and J by 6 bases, and 13 bases separated the two germline ends. The germline V gene encodes CDR1 MNHNY and CDR2 SVGAGI (reference sequence). CDR3 length equals 13 residues. In regard to this clone: Its antigen is still unknown.

Only in-frame clones appear in the TCRdb table, and some are missing; sequencing was by immunoSEQ multiplex PCR. The sample has around 60,000 clones, 70% to 90% seen once; the top ten hold approximately 4.3%. This rearrangement joins TRBV6-6 to TRBJ1-2, with D maybe TRBD1 (6 bases). This TCR derives from a young man with glioma. The sequencing used PBMCs, collected from a glioma patient whose treatment included an IDH1 peptide vaccine. The CDR3 DNA reads as TGTGCCAGCAGTCCCCAGGGGCCTCATGGCTACACCTTC. Residues: CASSPQGPHGYTF.